Here is one T cell receptor (beta chain) with its context. These data belong to a study of control samples from healthy donors and cancer patients. Clones were read by immunoSEQ multiplex PCR, and TCRdb kept only the in-frame ones, dropping some. The table records approximately 110,000 clones, around four fifths of them present only once. The CDR3 covers 16 residues. J gave up 3 bases and V 4 bases, and 5 bases lay outside the gene matches. Germline V CDR1 and CDR2: KGHDR, SFDVKD. Sequencing was done on a sample of blood. This clonotype was obtained from a woman in her forties or fifties in good health. The genes are TRBV24-1 and TRBJ1-5; 10 bases align to TRBD1. The CDR3 here is CATSEGTGADNQPQHF. DNA for the CDR3: TGTGCCACCAGTGAAGGGACAGGGGCCGACAATCAGCCCCAGCATTTT.